One and the same sample provided the 9 T cell receptor beta chains below, sequenced in a study of T cells after yellow fever vaccination. TCRdb analysed the 5' RACE reads with MiXCR anew, one entry per CDR3 protein. The sample carries just over 300,000 distinct CDR3 sequences, approximately 3.9% recorded once. Sequenced material: PBMCs, taken on the day of the yellow fever booster vaccination. Receptors originate from a man between 18 and 35 years old who received the YFV17D yellow fever vaccine.

This clonotype was picked up many times. The chain is built from TRBV4-2 and TRBJ2-5; tentatively, D is TRBD1 or TRBD2 (5 bases each). This CDR3 has 15 amino acids. V lost 2 bases and J lost 1, with 11 bases in between. Germline loops: CDR1 LGHNA, CDR2 YNFKEQ. The CDR3 coding sequence is TGTGCCAGCAGCCAAACCGGGGCAATCCAAGAGACCCAGTACTTC. Translated, it gives CASSQTGAIQETQYF.

In this sample, this clonotype turned up many times. The chain is built from TRBV11-2 and TRBJ2-3, with unresolved D. This CDR3 region has 13 residues. Trimming cost V 0 bases and J 5 bases, with 6 bases left between them. Germline V gene lookup returns CDR1 SGHAT and CDR2 FQNNGV. In DNA, the CDR3 is TGTGCCAGCAGCTTAGATCTCGGAGATACGCAGTATTTT. Amino acids: CASSLDLGDTQYF.

This clonotype was picked up a small number of times. V is TRBV30 and J is TRBJ1-1; D gene ambiguous. Trimming removed 5 bases from V and 2 bases from J, with 6 bases in between. The CDR3 contains 11 residues. The V gene's germline CDR1 is GTSNPN and CDR2 SVGIG (reference sequence). Here the CDR3 DNA reads TGTGCCTGGGGGGTAAACACTGAAGCTTTCTTT. It encodes CAWGVNTEAFF.

The chain links TRBV18 to TRBJ2-2, with a tentative D call TRBD1 (5 bases). There are 16 residues in the CDR3. The germline V gene has CDR1 KGHSH and CDR2 LQKENI. Between the trimmed V and J ends, which lost 3 bases and 4 bases, there was a span of 15 bases. The CDR3 sequence: CASSPVTEALTGELFF. The CDR3 coding sequence is TGTGCCAGCTCACCCGTGACAGAAGCACTCACCGGGGAGCTGTTTTTT.

The chain's CDR3 is CASSEFSGSAGNTIYF. Written as DNA, the CDR3 is TGTGCCAGCAGTGAATTTTCGGGGTCGGCCGGAAACACCATATATTTT. The genes are TRBV25-1 and TRBJ1-3; D uncertain. Germline loops: CDR1 MGHDK, CDR2 SYGVNS. This CDR3 is 16 amino acids long. Trimming shortened V by 1 base and J by 4 bases, and 14 bases separated the two germline ends.

This clonotype occurred a few times. This chain joins TRBV7-3 and TRBJ2-1; 10 nucleotides align to TRBD2. J was trimmed by 2 bases and V by 5 bases; bases with no gene match: 3. CDR3 length equals 15 residues. Germline loops: CDR1 SGHTA, CDR2 FQGTGA. In DNA form, the CDR3 reads TGTGCCAGCAGCGCCACTAGCGGGGCCTACAATGAGCAGTTCTTC. Encoded protein: CASSATSGAYNEQFF.

Many counts were recorded for this clonotype. V and J are TRBV12-3 or TRBV12-4 and TRBJ2-2, with D unclear. V lost 5 bases and J 8 bases, leaving 15 bases between the germline ends. The CDR3 extends over 14 amino acids. The CDR3 DNA sequence: TGTGCCAGCAGTCATCGGACCTTAGGGGGGGAGCTGTTTTTT. Amino acid sequence: CASSHRTLGGELFF.

This clonotype has more than one count but fewer than ten. The gene calls are TRBV18 and TRBJ2-1; D perhaps matches TRBD2 (7 bases). The germline V gene encodes CDR1 KGHSH and CDR2 LQKENI. Trimming removed 6 bases from V and 0 bases from J, with 18 bases in between. This CDR3 has 17 amino acids. In DNA form, the CDR3 reads TGTGCCAGCTCCCCCTCGAGGGGGGGCACCTCCTACAATGAGCAGTTCTTC. Translated, it gives CASSPSRGGTSYNEQFF.

This clonotype was seen ten or more times. J is TRBJ2-7 and V is TRBV10-3; D is unresolved. Per the germline V gene, CDR1 is ENHRY and CDR2 is SYGVKD. This CDR3 is built from 13 residues. V shed 0 bases and J shed 1 base, with 4 bases lying between them. In nucleotides, the CDR3 is TGTGCCATCAGTGAGTCGGTATCCTACGAGCAGTACGTC. It yields the protein CAISESVSYEQYV.